The T cell receptor beta chain described here comes from a study of blood T cell repertoires in COVID-19. Turning to the study itself: From T cells, B-cell-depleted T cells, or PBMCs came the material, which was cDNA or gDNA.

This CDR3 is 16 amino acids long. V dropped 5 bases and J dropped 2 bases, with 17 bases sitting between them. CDR1 SGHAT and CDR2 FQNNGV come from the germline V gene. As originally analysed: The assay estimated nucleated cells by amplifying reference gene primers. Only in-frame clones appear in the TCRdb table, and some are missing; sequencing was by immunoSEQ multiplex PCR. D and trimming were read from the DNA, whereas the V and J calls and clone size are those reported in that table. The repertoire holds around 130,000 clones, with about four fifths as singletons. The gene calls are TRBV11-2 and TRBJ2-3; D ambiguous. The sequencing input was peripheral blood. This TCR was sampled from a man between 60 and 75 years old with active or convalescent COVID-19. The CDR3 sequence: CASSASFGLNTDTQYF. The CDR3 DNA sequence: TGTGCCAGCAGCGCTTCCTTTGGCTTAAACACAGATACGCAGTATTTT.